This TCR beta chain was found in a study of post-analysis software for immune sequencing data. The overall study: Some patients lacked subtype; others had relapsing-remitting, secondary progressive or progressive-relapsing disease.

Unique molecular identifiers were present in the TCR beta cDNA libraries. It was from roughly 1 to 10 million T cells that 500,000 to 600,000 cDNA molecules came. TCRdb independently ran MiXCR on the PCR reads; one entry per CDR3 protein. In the table there are about 200,000 distinct CDR3 sequences, 29% of which are singletons. General study results and limits: Five or six TRBV segments appeared more often in patients than in controls, and TRBV5-6, TRBV5-1 and TRBV20-1 were among these. There was significantly lower normalized Chao1 diversity in multiple sclerosis patients than in controls. Clustering by F measure revealed strong co-clustering among samples prepared together in one batch.

About this clonotype itself: Its target is not known.

Germline V lookup: CDR1 LGHDT, CDR2 YNNKEL (reference sequence). V lost 1 base, J lost 11 bases, and 8 bases lay in between. This CDR3 is built from 11 residues. The source of this sequence is a girl aged 2-17 years with multiple sclerosis. The sequencing input was blood. The genes are TRBV3-1 and TRBJ2-5; D ambiguous. CDR3 DNA sequence: TGTGCCAGCAGCCAAGTGGGTGAGCAGTACTTC. It yields the protein CASSQVGEQYF.